The subject of this entry is one T cell receptor beta chain. Only in-frame clones appear in the TCRdb table, and some are missing; sequencing was by immunoSEQ multiplex PCR. The table shows about 60,000 clones, with roughly nine tenths occurring only once. The data derive from a study of T cell changes during pregnancy in multiple sclerosis. The CDR3 has 13 residues. V lost 6 bases and J lost 7, with 16 bases in between. Germline V gene lookup returns CDR1 MNHNS and CDR2 SASEGT. This specimen was peripheral blood, taken before pregnancy. The V and J genes are TRBV6-1 and TRBJ2-7; a possible D gene is TRBD1 (7 bases). The source of this sequence is a female donor with multiple sclerosis, enrolled in a pregnancy study. CDR3 in amino acids: CASRARGREEQYF. The CDR3 DNA reads as TGTGCCAGCAGAGCAAGGGGGCGGGAAGAGCAGTACTTC.